Following are 7 T cell receptor beta chains from one sample sequenced in a study of blood T cell repertoires in COVID-19. Assay used: immunoSEQ multiplex PCR; TCRdb lists only in-frame clones, some missing. This sample has around 200,000 clones, with approximately 87% found just once. The sequenced sample was peripheral blood. The receptors were sampled from a man aged 18-30 years with active or convalescent COVID-19.

The rearrangement links TRBV27 to TRBJ1-2; possible D gene TRBD1, 6 bases. This CDR3 comprises 19 residues. Germline V gives CDR1 MNHEY, CDR2 SMNVEV (reference sequence). V lost 4 bases to trimming and J lost 3 bases, with 27 bases between them. CDR3 in amino acids: CASSSANRVLLSSYYGYTF. Here the CDR3 DNA reads TGTGCCAGCAGTTCGGCCAACAGGGTTCTTCTATCTTCGTACTATGGCTACACCTTC.

In this sample, this clone turned up a few times. The V and J genes are TRBV7-8 and TRBJ1-2; tentative D call: TRBD1 (6 bases). Germline CDR1 and CDR2: SGHVS and FQNEAQ. CDR3 length: 15 amino acids. Trimming shortened V by 1 base and J by 7 bases, and 16 bases separated the two germline ends. The CDR3 sequence is CASSLVGGTGFGYTF. The DNA for the CDR3 is TGTGCCAGCAGCTTAGTAGGGGGAACAGGCTTTGGCTACACCTTC.

The chain links TRBV19 to TRBJ1-1; a possible D gene is TRBD1 (6 bases). CDR1 and CDR2 from the germline V gene are LNHDA and SQIVND (reference sequence). The CDR3 length is 13 residues. V was clipped by 3 bases and J by 6 bases, with 11 bases between them. The CDR3 region has the DNA TGTGCCAGTAGTATTCGGACAGCATCTGAAGCTTTCTTT. Translating it yields CASSIRTASEAFF. Supplemented by reference TRBV19 and TRBJ1-1, the full variable domain reads DGGITQSPKYLFRKEGQNVTLSCEQNLNHDAMYWYRQDPGQGLRLIYYSQIVNDFQKGDIAEGYSVSREKKESFPLTVTSAQKNPTAFYLCASSIRTASEAFFGQGTRLTVV.

This chain connects TRBV11-2 to TRBJ2-3; 7 positions agree with TRBD1. This CDR3 comprises 14 residues. Germline loops: CDR1 SGHAT, CDR2 FQNNGV. V lost 5 bases, J lost 5 bases, and 7 bases stayed unmatched. CDR3 sequence (DNA): TGTGCCAGCAGCCTCGACAGGGTCATAGATACGCAGTATTTT. It translates to CASSLDRVIDTQYF.

The rearrangement joins TRBV4-2 to TRBJ1-2; D might be TRBD1 (5 bases). Germline values: CDR1 LGHNA, CDR2 YNFKEQ. Deletions cut 0 bases from V and 2 bases from J, with 10 bases between. The CDR3 consists of 15 residues. CDR3 coding DNA: TGTGCCAGCAGCCAAGATTACAGGCAAAACTATGGCTACACCTTC. It specifies CASSQDYRQNYGYTF.

The rearrangement joins TRBV7-2 to TRBJ2-7; 10 nucleotides align to TRBD2. Germline V lookup: CDR1 SGHTA, CDR2 FQGNSA. CDR3 length: 18 residues. The V and J ends lost 1 base and 0 bases, in that order; junction bases with no gene match: 9. The CDR3 is CASSLVPLAGVYSYEQYF. The CDR3 DNA reads TGTGCCAGCAGCTTAGTACCCCTAGCGGGAGTTTACTCCTACGAGCAGTACTTC.

The V and J genes are TRBV13 and TRBJ1-5; 8 bases are a match to TRBD1. With V trimmed by 2 bases and J by 6 bases, 6 bases remained unmatched. Germline V lookup: CDR1 PRHDT, CDR2 FYEKMQ (reference sequence). The CDR3 sequence is 15 residues long. The CDR3 sequence is CASSLSGTGFQPQHF. For the CDR3, the DNA is TGTGCCAGCAGCTTATCTGGGACAGGTTTTCAGCCCCAGCATTTT.